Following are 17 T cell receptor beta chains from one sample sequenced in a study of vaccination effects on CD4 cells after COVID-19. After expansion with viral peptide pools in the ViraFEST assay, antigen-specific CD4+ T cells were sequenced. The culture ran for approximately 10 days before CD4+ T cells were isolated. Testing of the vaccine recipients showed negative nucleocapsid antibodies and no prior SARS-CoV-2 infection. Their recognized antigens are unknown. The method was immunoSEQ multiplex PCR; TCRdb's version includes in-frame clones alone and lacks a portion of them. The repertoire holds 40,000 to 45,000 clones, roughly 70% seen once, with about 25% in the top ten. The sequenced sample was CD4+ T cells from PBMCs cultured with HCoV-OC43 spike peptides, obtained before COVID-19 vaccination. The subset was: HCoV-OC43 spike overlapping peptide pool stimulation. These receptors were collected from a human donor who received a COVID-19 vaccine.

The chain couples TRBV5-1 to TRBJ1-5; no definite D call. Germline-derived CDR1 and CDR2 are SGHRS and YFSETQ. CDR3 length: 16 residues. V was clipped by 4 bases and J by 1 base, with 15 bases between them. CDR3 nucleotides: TGCGCCAGCAGCAAGGACGCGTTCGGGAGCAATCAGCCCCAGCATTTT. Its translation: CASSKDAFGSNQPQHF.

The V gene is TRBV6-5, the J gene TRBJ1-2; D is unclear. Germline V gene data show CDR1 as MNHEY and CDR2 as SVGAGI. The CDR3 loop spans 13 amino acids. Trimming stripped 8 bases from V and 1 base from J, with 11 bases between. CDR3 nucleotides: TGTGCCAGCGCCCCACAGTATAACTATGGCTACACCTTC. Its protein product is CASAPQYNYGYTF.

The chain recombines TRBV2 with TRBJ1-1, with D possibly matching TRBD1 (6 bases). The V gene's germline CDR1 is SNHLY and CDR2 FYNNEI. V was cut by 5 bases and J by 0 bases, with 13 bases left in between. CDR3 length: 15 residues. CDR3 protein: CASSKRTVMNTEAFF. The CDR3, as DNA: TGTGCCAGCAGTAAACGGACAGTCATGAACACTGAAGCTTTCTTT. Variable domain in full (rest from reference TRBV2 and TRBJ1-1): EPEVTQTPSHQVTQMGQEVILRCVPISNHLYFYWYRQILGQKVEFLVSFYNNEISEKSEIFDDQFSVERPDGSNFTLKIRSTKLEDSAMYFCASSKRTVMNTEAFFGQGTRLTVV.

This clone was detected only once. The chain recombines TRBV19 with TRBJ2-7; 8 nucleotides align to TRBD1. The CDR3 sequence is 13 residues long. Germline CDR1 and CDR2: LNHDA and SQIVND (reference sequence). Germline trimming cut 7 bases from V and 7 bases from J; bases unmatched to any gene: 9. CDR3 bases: TGTGCCAGTAAAGAGACAGGGGTGGGGGAGCAGTACTTC. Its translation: CASKETGVGEQYF.

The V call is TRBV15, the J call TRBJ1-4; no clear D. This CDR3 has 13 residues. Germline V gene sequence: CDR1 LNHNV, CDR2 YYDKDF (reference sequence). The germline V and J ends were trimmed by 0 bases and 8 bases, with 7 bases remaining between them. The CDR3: CATSREVGEKLFF. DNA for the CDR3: TGTGCCACCAGCAGAGAGGTCGGCGAAAAACTGTTTTTT.

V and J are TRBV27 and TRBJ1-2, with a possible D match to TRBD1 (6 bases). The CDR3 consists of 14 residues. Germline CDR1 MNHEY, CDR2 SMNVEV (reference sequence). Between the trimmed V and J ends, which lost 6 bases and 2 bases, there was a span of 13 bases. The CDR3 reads CASSRQALNYGYTF. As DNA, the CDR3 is TGTGCCAGCAGCCGACAGGCCCTAAACTATGGCTACACCTTC.

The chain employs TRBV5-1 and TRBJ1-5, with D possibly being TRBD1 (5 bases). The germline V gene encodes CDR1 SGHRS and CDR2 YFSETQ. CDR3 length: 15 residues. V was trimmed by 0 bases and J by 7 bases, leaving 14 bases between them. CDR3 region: CASSLEGREEQPQHF. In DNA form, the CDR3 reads TGCGCCAGCAGCTTGGAGGGCAGGGAGGAGCAGCCCCAGCATTTT.

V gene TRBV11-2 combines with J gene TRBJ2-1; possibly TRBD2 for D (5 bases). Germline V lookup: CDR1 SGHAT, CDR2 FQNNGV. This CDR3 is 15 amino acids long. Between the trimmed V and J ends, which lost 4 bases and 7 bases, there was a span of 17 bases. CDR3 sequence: CASSWEIKDLNEQFF. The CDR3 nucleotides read TGTGCCAGCAGCTGGGAGATCAAGGATTTGAATGAGCAGTTCTTC.

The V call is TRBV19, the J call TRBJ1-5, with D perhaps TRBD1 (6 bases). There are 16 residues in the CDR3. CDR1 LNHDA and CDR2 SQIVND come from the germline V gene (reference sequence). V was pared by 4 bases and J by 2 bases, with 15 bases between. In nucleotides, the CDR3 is TGTGCCAGTAGTAAAGGAAGGGGGAGCGGCAATCAGCCCCAGCATTTT. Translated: CASSKGRGSGNQPQHF.

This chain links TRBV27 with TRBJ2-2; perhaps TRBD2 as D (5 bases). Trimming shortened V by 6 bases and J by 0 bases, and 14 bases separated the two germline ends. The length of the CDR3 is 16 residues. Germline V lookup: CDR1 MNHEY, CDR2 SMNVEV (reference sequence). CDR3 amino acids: CASSPPDFPNTGELFF. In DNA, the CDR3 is TGTGCCAGCAGCCCACCGGACTTTCCGAACACCGGGGAGCTGTTTTTT.

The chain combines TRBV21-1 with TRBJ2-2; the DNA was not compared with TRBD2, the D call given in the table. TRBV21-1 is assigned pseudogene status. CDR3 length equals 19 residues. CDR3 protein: CASSKDRLGGGDNTGELFF. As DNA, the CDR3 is TGTGCCAGCAGCAAAGACCGGTTGGGTGGCGGGGATAACACCGGGGAGCTGTTTTTT.

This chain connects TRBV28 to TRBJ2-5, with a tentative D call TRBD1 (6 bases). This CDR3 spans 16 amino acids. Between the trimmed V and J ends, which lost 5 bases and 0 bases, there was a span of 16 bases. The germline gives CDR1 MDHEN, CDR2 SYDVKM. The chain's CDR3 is CASSASGAGYQETQYF. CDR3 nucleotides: TGTGCCAGCAGTGCCTCAGGGGCTGGGTACCAAGAGACCCAGTACTTC.

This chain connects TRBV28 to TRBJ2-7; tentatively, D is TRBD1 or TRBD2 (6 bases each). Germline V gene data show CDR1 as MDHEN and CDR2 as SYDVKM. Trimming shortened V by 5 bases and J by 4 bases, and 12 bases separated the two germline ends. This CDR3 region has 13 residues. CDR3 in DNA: TGTGCCAGCAGTACTAGGGGGGAGTACGAGCAGTACTTC. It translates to CASSTRGEYEQYF.

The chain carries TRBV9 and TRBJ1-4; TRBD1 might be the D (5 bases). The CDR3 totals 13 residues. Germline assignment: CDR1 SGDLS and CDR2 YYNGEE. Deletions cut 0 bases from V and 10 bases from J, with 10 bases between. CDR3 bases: TGTGCCAGCAGCGTAGCCAGGGAGGGAAAACTGTTTTTT. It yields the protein CASSVAREGKLFF.

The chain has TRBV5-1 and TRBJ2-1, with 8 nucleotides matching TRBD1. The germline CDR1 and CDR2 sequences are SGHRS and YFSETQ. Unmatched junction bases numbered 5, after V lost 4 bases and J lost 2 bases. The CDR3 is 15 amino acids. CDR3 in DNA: TGCGCCAGCAGCCCAACAGGGGGAACCTACAATGAGCAGTTCTTC. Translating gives CASSPTGGTYNEQFF.

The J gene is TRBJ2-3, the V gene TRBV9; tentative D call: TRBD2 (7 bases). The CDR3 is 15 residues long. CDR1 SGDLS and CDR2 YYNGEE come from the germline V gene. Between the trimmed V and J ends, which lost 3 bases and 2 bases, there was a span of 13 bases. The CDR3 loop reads CASSDRGAITDTQYF. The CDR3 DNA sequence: TGTGCCAGCAGCGACCGGGGGGCGATCACAGATACGCAGTATTTT.

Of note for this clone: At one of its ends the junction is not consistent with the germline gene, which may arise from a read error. CDR3 region: CASSLSQGAQYNEQFF. CDR3 coding DNA: TGTGCTAGCAGCTTATCACAGGGGGCACAGTACAATGAGCAGTTCTTC. The chain couples TRBV7-7 to TRBJ2-1; 9 bases map to TRBD1. The CDR3 loop spans 16 amino acids. Germline V gene sequence: CDR1 SSHAT, CDR2 FNYEAQ (reference sequence).